This T cell receptor (beta chain) was captured by sequencing in a study of cytomegalovirus exposure and HLA in healthy donors. The CDR3 length is 15 residues. V lost 1 base to trimming and J lost 3 bases, with 12 bases between them. Germline lookup yields CDR1 MNHNS and CDR2 SASEGT. This clone appeared once. Its antigen is unidentified. The PCR ran on 60 Vbeta and 13 Jbeta primers. Under the authors' procedure: Later analysis identified 80 million to 85 million unique TCR beta chains, around 10 million shared. Using immunoSEQ multiplex PCR, the repertoire was profiled, and TCRdb retains in-frame clones only, with some absent. From that table come the V and J calls and clone size; the DNA was used to work out D and trimming. The repertoire has some 160,000 clones, 80% to 85% of them found once; the top ten carry about 3.7%. General study points: An ancestry cluster, one associated with Asian ancestry, reportedly showed fewer N-insertions than the approximately 670-donor mean in a later analysis. Reportedly, TCR beta sequences accurately predicted HLA-A and HLA-B alleles in most subjects.

The source of this sequence is a male donor in good health and CMV-seronegative. The chain combines TRBV6-1 with TRBJ1-2; D may be TRBD1 (5 bases). The sequencing sample was made of PBMCs. This chain's CDR3 is CASSEVGVSDYGYTF. The DNA for the CDR3 is TGTGCCAGCAGTGAAGTAGGGGTTTCGGACTATGGCTACACCTTC.